A single T cell receptor beta chain is shown here with its context. What it recognizes is unknown. The PCR used 60 Vbeta and 13 Jbeta primers. Sequencing was performed with immunoSEQ multiplex PCR; in TCRdb, only in-frame clones are kept and a portion is missing. Found here are 120,000 or so clones, 79% of them singletons; the top ten hold approximately 2%. The source of the sample is a study of cytomegalovirus exposure and HLA in healthy donors. Findings of the study overall: Fewer N-insertions than the roughly 630-donor mean were reportedly shown by an Asian-associated ancestry cluster in a later analysis. Most CMV-associated TCR beta chains appeared HLA-restricted in a later analysis. Among TCR beta chains of equal frequency, HLA-associated ones were more clonally expanded in a later analysis.

V was pared by 5 bases and J by 5 bases, with 8 bases of the junction left unmatched. The germline V gene has CDR1 MNHNS and CDR2 SASEGT. The length of the CDR3 is 14 residues. The sequencing input was PBMCs. This clonotype was obtained from a man aged 18 to 29 in good health and CMV-seronegative. The V call is TRBV6-1, the J call TRBJ2-5; TRBD1 matches at 7 bases. For the CDR3, the DNA is TGTGCCAGCAGTTCTCTAACAGGGGCGGAGACCCAGTACTTC. This encodes CASSSLTGAETQYF.